One sample yielded the 31 T cell receptor beta chains listed below, sequenced in a study of naive and memory T cell subsets (dated by TCRdb to between 2016 and 2019). The library was prepared using UMI-ligation and nested PCR. The run used an Illumina MiSeq. To cover both TRBC1 and TRBC2, the beta constant-region primer consisted of an equimolar mix of two oligonucleotides. Four rounds of PCR were used to amplify ligated cDNA, with nested alpha and beta constant-region primers being used together with the SP2 primer. The public reads were reanalyzed by TCRdb: fastp trimming at Q25, MiXCR alignment, in-frame beta chains only. Identical CDR3 proteins give one entry, which carries the most common genes and DNA. The sample table lists 80,000 to 95,000 distinct CDR3 sequences, about 8.2% of them with a count of one. The ten largest clones take up around 1.3% of the sample. The sample comprised naive CD8+ T cells from blood. This specimen's cell subset or site label, interpreted: naive T cells, CD45RA high CD27+. These receptors were taken from a human donor in good health.

In this sample, this clonotype turned up many times. This sequence joins TRBV3-1 and TRBJ2-7; the D is unclear. CDR1 LGHDT and CDR2 YNNKEL come from the germline V gene (reference sequence). V was clipped by 0 bases and J by 3 bases, with 15 bases between them. The CDR3 has 16 amino acids. The CDR3 sequence is CASSQDGFQKVYEQYF. CDR3 DNA sequence: TGTGCCAGCAGCCAAGACGGTTTCCAGAAGGTCTACGAGCAGTACTTC.

This chain uses TRBV27 with TRBJ2-1; tentatively, D is TRBD2 (6 bases). The CDR3 has 13 residues. The germline gives CDR1 MNHEY, CDR2 SMNVEV (reference sequence). V shed 3 bases and J shed 7 bases, with 10 bases lying between them. This CDR3 reads CASSLSRGNEQFF. The CDR3 DNA reads TGTGCCAGCAGTTTGTCTCGGGGGAATGAGCAGTTCTTC.

There are many counts of this clonotype. This sequence joins TRBV12-3 or TRBV12-4 and TRBJ2-1, with D tentatively TRBD2 (5 bases). The CDR3 loop spans 12 amino acids. Trimming pared 8 bases from V and 3 bases from J, leaving 8 bases between. The CDR3 bases are TGTGCCAGCCGGGGTCTCTACAATGAGCAGTTCTTC. Amino acid sequence: CASRGLYNEQFF.

This clonotype was recorded at least ten times. V gene TRBV7-9 combines with J gene TRBJ2-1, with D maybe TRBD2 (6 bases). The CDR3 has 15 amino acids. V was cut by 5 bases and J by 0 bases, with 11 bases left in between. Germline CDR1 is SEHNR and CDR2 is FQNEAQ (reference sequence). The CDR3 DNA sequence: TGTGCCAGCAGCCTAGACGGGAGCTCCTACAATGAGCAGTTCTTC. Its protein is CASSLDGSSYNEQFF.

This clonotype turned up a few times. This chain joins TRBV4-1 and TRBJ2-7; D may correspond to TRBD1 or TRBD2 (5 bases each). Between the trimmed V and J ends, which lost 1 base and 6 bases, there was a span of 16 bases. CDR1 and CDR2 from the germline V gene are MGHRA and YSYEKL. CDR3 size: 15 residues. Here the CDR3 reads CASSQGMGRAGEQYF. The CDR3, as DNA: TGCGCCAGCAGCCAAGGTATGGGGCGGGCAGGCGAGCAGTACTTC.

This clonotype was seen more than once but under ten times. The gene calls are TRBV10-3 and TRBJ2-7, with 7 bases aligning to TRBD1. The CDR3 contains 15 residues. Germline trimming cut 4 bases from V and 4 bases from J; bases unmatched to any gene: 10. The germline gives CDR1 ENHRY, CDR2 SYGVKD. The CDR3 DNA follows: TGTGCCATCAGTGGAGAAAGGACAGGATATTACGAGCAGTACTTC. This gives the protein CAISGERTGYYEQYF.

This clonotype was found many times. The chain recombines TRBV27 with TRBJ2-3; 9 bases fit TRBD1. Germline CDR1 is MNHEY and CDR2 is SMNVEV (reference sequence). Trimming cost V 5 bases and J 3 bases; bases outside gene matches: 6. The CDR3 runs to 15 residues. The CDR3 loop is CASSGTGRETDTQYF. CDR3 coding DNA: TGTGCCAGCAGTGGGACAGGGAGGGAGACAGATACGCAGTATTTT.

Many counts were recorded for this clonotype. The rearrangement links TRBV7-9 to TRBJ2-1, with unresolved D. From germline, CDR1 is SEHNR and CDR2 FQNEAQ (reference sequence). The CDR3 sequence is 17 residues long. V was pared by 5 bases and J by 2 bases, with 19 bases between. The CDR3 coding sequence is TGTGCCAGCAGCCATACACGCGACTCCTTGCCCTACAATGAGCAGTTCTTC. This codes for CASSHTRDSLPYNEQFF.

This chain connects TRBV6-5 to TRBJ2-7; D perhaps matches TRBD1 (6 bases). With 5 bases removed from V and 4 bases from J, the gap between germline ends came to 18 bases. Germline V gene lookup returns CDR1 MNHEY and CDR2 SVGAGI. The CDR3 loop spans 15 amino acids. The CDR3 protein is CASSISGTLAYEQYF. CDR3 sequence (DNA): TGTGCCAGCAGTATATCCGGGACACTCGCTTACGAGCAGTACTTC.

The V gene is TRBV19, the J gene TRBJ2-3; unclear D gene. V dropped 8 bases and J dropped 1 base, with 13 bases sitting between them. The CDR3 spans 14 residues. Germline V gene lookup returns CDR1 LNHDA and CDR2 SQIVND (reference sequence). The CDR3 sequence: CASSTNPGTDTQYF. CDR3 DNA: TGTGCCAGTTCTACAAATCCCGGCACAGATACGCAGTATTTT.

This clonotype was counted only a few times. This rearrangement joins TRBV6-2 or TRBV6-3 to TRBJ1-5; D is uncertain. CDR3 length: 14 residues. The ends were cut back, 2 bases at V and 4 bases at J, with 9 bases in the middle. Per germline, CDR1 MNHEY and CDR2 SVGEGT. Here the CDR3 DNA reads TGTGCCAGCAGTTACCGAATGCTTAATCAGCCCCAGCATTTT. Amino acid sequence: CASSYRMLNQPQHF.

Ten or more counts support this clonotype. J is TRBJ1-6 and V is TRBV10-3, with D hard to call. This CDR3 has 14 amino acids. V was trimmed by 3 bases and J by 8 bases, leaving 11 bases between them. Germline V gene lookup returns CDR1 ENHRY and CDR2 SYGVKD. In DNA, the CDR3 is TGTGCCATCAGTGACCCGAGATTTGATTCACCCCTCCACTTT. This translates into CAISDPRFDSPLHF.

There are a few counts of this clonotype. The gene calls are TRBV29-1 and TRBJ1-3; D is unresolved. This CDR3 has 13 residues. Germline CDR1 and CDR2: SQVTM and ANQGSEA. The ends were cut back, 3 bases at V and 2 bases at J, with 8 bases in the middle. CDR3 region: CSVEPRAGNTIYF. As DNA, the CDR3 is TGCAGCGTTGAGCCTCGGGCTGGAAACACCATATATTTT.

This clonotype has more than one count but fewer than ten. The V call is TRBV6-6, the J call TRBJ2-2; maybe TRBD2 (6 bases). Germline values: CDR1 MNHNY, CDR2 SVGAGI (reference sequence). The V and J ends lost 3 bases and 5 bases respectively, with 16 bases between them. This CDR3 has 16 amino acids. The chain's CDR3 is CASSYRGSTPTGELFF. Written as DNA, the CDR3 is TGTGCCAGCAGTTATCGGGGGAGCACGCCGACCGGGGAGCTGTTTTTT.

This clonotype was seen ten or more times. V gene TRBV5-4 combines with J gene TRBJ2-3; 8 bases agree with TRBD2. Looked up from germline, CDR1 is SGHNT and CDR2 is YYREEE (reference sequence). There are 15 residues in the CDR3. The V and J ends lost 6 bases and 3 bases, in that order; junction bases with no gene match: 9. CDR3 residues: CASKLSGSVTDTQYF. Here the CDR3 DNA reads TGTGCCAGCAAATTAAGCGGGAGTGTGACAGATACGCAGTATTTT.

This clonotype was detected a few times. The J gene is TRBJ2-1, the V gene TRBV7-8; 9 bases are a match to TRBD1. CDR1 and CDR2 from the germline V gene are SGHVS and FQNEAQ. V trimming: 3 bases; J trimming: 7 bases; junction bases outside the gene matches: 4. The CDR3 is 14 residues long. The DNA of the CDR3 is TGTGCCAGCAGCTTTATGACAGGGGGGAATGAGCAGTTCTTC. Amino acid sequence: CASSFMTGGNEQFF.

This clonotype was picked up a small number of times. The chain is built from TRBV6-2 or TRBV6-3 and TRBJ2-4; D gene uncertain. Trimming stripped 4 bases from V and 7 bases from J, with 8 bases between. The CDR3 totals 12 residues. CDR1 MNHEY and CDR2 SVGEGT come from the germline V gene. CDR3 sequence: CASSWVQNIQYF. The CDR3 DNA reads as TGTGCCAGCAGTTGGGTCCAGAACATTCAGTACTTC.

This clonotype was seen a handful of times. The J gene is TRBJ2-1, the V gene TRBV28; 7 bases fit TRBD2. There are 17 residues in the CDR3. Germline V gene sequence: CDR1 MDHEN, CDR2 SYDVKM. Trimming removed 6 bases from V and 5 bases from J; junction bases left unmatched: 16. CDR3 protein: CASSTHLVGGLNNEQFF. In DNA form, the CDR3 reads TGTGCCAGCAGCACCCATTTAGTGGGAGGGCTGAACAATGAGCAGTTCTTC.

The V call is TRBV4-3, the J call TRBJ2-7, with 7 bases matching TRBD1. CDR1 is LGHNA, CDR2 YSLEER, per germline. Germline trimming cut 4 bases from V and 0 bases from J; bases unmatched to any gene: 6. The CDR3 has 15 amino acids. The chain's CDR3 is CASSPGTAISYEQYF. CDR3 DNA sequence: TGCGCCAGCAGCCCCGGGACAGCCATCTCCTACGAGCAGTACTTC.

This clonotype was counted a few times. The chain couples TRBV5-4 to TRBJ1-1, with 7 bases that match TRBD1. CDR3 length: 16 residues. Germline-derived CDR1 and CDR2 are SGHNT and YYREEE (reference sequence). The J segment lost 0 bases and the V segment lost 4 bases, leaving 9 bases of the junction unmatched. This chain's CDR3 is CASSEKEGAMNTEAFF. In DNA form, the CDR3 reads TGTGCCAGCAGCGAAAAAGAGGGGGCCATGAACACTGAAGCTTTCTTT.

This clonotype was recorded at least ten times. The V call is TRBV6-2 or TRBV6-3, the J call TRBJ1-2, with 12 bases identical to TRBD1. Trimming removed 0 bases from V and 3 bases from J; junction bases left unmatched: 2. The CDR3 covers 16 residues. CDR1 and CDR2 (germline): MNHEY, SVGEGT. The CDR3 nucleotides are TGTGCCAGCAGTTACTCCGGGACAGGGGGCTACTATGGCTACACCTTC. The encoded protein is CASSYSGTGGYYGYTF.

This clonotype was counted between two and nine times. V usage is TRBV2 and J usage is TRBJ2-5; D perhaps matches TRBD2 (6 bases). Germline V CDR1 and CDR2: SNHLY, FYNNEI. V lost 8 bases and J lost 0, with 7 bases in between. The CDR3 has 12 amino acids. The CDR3, as DNA: TGTGCCAGCGGAGGGAACCAAGAGACCCAGTACTTC. This encodes CASGGNQETQYF.

This clonotype occurred many times. This chain links TRBV27 with TRBJ2-7; 7 positions match TRBD1. CDR1 and CDR2 (germline): MNHEY, SMNVEV (reference sequence). This CDR3 contains 13 residues. V shed 4 bases, J shed 5 bases, and the junction held 5 bases outside the gene matches. The CDR3 DNA sequence: TGTGCCAGCAGTTCGACAGGGCGCCACGAGCAGTACTTC. As protein: CASSSTGRHEQYF.

The DNA of the CDR3 is TGTGCCAGCAGCTCGGCGGGGTTTAACTATGGCTACACCTTC. It encodes CASSSAGFNYGYTF. This chain connects TRBV5-6 to TRBJ1-2; the D is unclear. The CDR3 is made up of 14 amino acids. Trimming took 3 bases from V and 1 from J, leaving 10 bases between them. Germline V gene sequence: CDR1 SGHDT, CDR2 YYEEEE.

The chain uses TRBV7-9 and TRBJ2-1; TRBD2 might be the D (7 bases). There are 14 residues in the CDR3. V was clipped by 0 bases and J by 6 bases, with 9 bases between them. Germline CDR1 reads SEHNR; CDR2 reads FQNEAQ (reference sequence). CDR3 amino acids: CASSLAGGANEQFF. The CDR3 nucleotides read TGTGCCAGCAGCTTAGCGGGGGGGGCCAATGAGCAGTTCTTC.

This clonotype was seen ten or more times. The rearrangement uses TRBV20-1 and TRBJ2-7; no definite D call. CDR3 length: 12 residues. The V gene lost 4 bases and the J gene lost 3 bases, with 10 bases spanning the gap. The germline V gene encodes CDR1 DFQATT and CDR2 SNEGSKA (reference sequence). The CDR3 coding sequence is TGCAGTGCTATGATGGAGAGCTACGAGCAGTACTTC. It codes for CSAMMESYEQYF.

The table lists this clonotype with a few counts. The V and J genes are TRBV2 and TRBJ2-3; TRBD2 agrees at 10 bases. The CDR3 runs 16 residues. The V gene end was trimmed by 2 bases and the J gene end by 4 bases; junction bases not matched to a gene: 6. Germline CDR1 reads SNHLY; CDR2 reads FYNNEI. DNA for the CDR3: TGTGCCAGCAGTGAAACCGGGACTAGCGATGCAGATACGCAGTATTTT. As protein: CASSETGTSDADTQYF. The whole variable domain, filled in from reference TRBV2 and TRBJ2-3, reads EPEVTQTPSHQVTQMGQEVILRCVPISNHLYFYWYRQILGQKVEFLVSFYNNEISEKSEIFDDQFSVERPDGSNFTLKIRSTKLEDSAMYFCASSETGTSDADTQYFGPGTRLTVL.

This clonotype was seen at least ten times. The rearrangement links TRBV4-3 to TRBJ1-1; possible D gene TRBD1, 5 bases. With 3 bases removed from V and 5 bases from J, the gap between germline ends came to 13 bases. The CDR3 consists of 14 residues. Germline V gives CDR1 LGHNA, CDR2 YSLEER. The CDR3 region is CASSHGDGGTEAFF. Here the CDR3 DNA reads TGCGCCAGCAGCCACGGGGACGGCGGGACTGAAGCTTTCTTT.

The genes are TRBV7-9 and TRBJ2-2; tentatively, D is TRBD1 (6 bases). Germline loops: CDR1 SEHNR, CDR2 FQNEAQ (reference sequence). V was shortened by 5 bases and J by 0 bases, with 16 bases between the two germline ends. This CDR3 comprises 17 residues. CDR3 loop: CASSPPRGIANTGELFF. CDR3 DNA: TGTGCCAGCAGCCCACCTAGGGGGATCGCGAACACCGGGGAGCTGTTTTTT.

The rearrangement uses TRBV9 and TRBJ2-5, with a weak D call TRBD2 (5 bases). Trimming left V 3 bases short and J 4 bases short, with 19 bases between. Germline loops: CDR1 SGDLS, CDR2 YYNGEE. The CDR3 sequence is 16 residues long. CDR3 amino acids: CASSGPTHRGRETQYF. The CDR3 DNA sequence: TGTGCCAGCAGCGGACCGACCCATAGAGGGCGAGAGACCCAGTACTTC.

Many counts were recorded for this clonotype. The V gene is TRBV4-1, the J gene TRBJ1-2; D may be TRBD1 (5 bases). Germline assignment: CDR1 MGHRA and CDR2 YSYEKL. The CDR3 is 14 residues long. Between the trimmed V and J ends, which lost 3 bases and 2 bases, there was a span of 10 bases. CDR3 DNA sequence: TGCGCCAGCAGCCACGGCAGGGAGAACTATGGCTACACCTTC. Amino acids: CASSHGRENYGYTF.